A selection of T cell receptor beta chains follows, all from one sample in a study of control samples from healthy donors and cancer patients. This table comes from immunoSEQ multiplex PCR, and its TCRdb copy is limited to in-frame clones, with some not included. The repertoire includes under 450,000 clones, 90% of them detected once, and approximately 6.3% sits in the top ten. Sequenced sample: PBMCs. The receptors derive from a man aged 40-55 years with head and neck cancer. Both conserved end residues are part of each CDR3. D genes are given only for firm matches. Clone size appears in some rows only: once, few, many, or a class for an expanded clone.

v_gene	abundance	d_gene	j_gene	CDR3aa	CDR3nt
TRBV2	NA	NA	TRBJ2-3	CASSVTDTQYF	TGTGCCAGCAGTGTCACAGATACGCAGTATTTT
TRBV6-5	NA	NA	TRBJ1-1	CASSTQGFPEAFF	TGTGCCAGCAGCACTCAGGGTTTTCCTGAAGCTTTCTTT
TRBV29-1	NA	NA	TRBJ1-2	CSVDSGTQERIYGYTF	TGCAGCGTTGATTCCGGGACACAAGAGCGAATCTATGGCTACACCTTC
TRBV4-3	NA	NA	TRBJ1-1	CASSPLPGSSEAFF	TGCGCCAGCAGCCCCCTCCCAGGGTCTTCTGAAGCTTTCTTT
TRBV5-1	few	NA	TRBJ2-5	CASSLRTNQETQYF	TGCGCCAGCAGCTTGAGAACTAACCAAGAGACCCAGTACTTC
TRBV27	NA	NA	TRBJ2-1	CASSFSYNEQFF	TGTGCCAGCAGTTTCTCCTACAATGAGCAGTTCTTC
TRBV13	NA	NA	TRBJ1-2	CASSSPTEDHGYTF	TGTGCCAGCAGCTCGCCGACAGAGGATCATGGCTACACCTTC
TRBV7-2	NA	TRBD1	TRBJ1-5	CASSQRTGGQPQHF	TGTGCCAGCAGCCAGCGGACAGGGGGACAGCCCCAGCATTTT
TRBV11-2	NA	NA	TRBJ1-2	CASRKEGGANPYGYTF	TGTGCCAGCAGAAAAGAGGGGGGGGCCAATCCCTATGGCTACACCTTC
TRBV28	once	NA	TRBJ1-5	CASSSPSIFQPQHF	TGTGCCAGCAGTTCCCCCTCCATCTTTCAGCCCCAGCATTTT
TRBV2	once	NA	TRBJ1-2	CASSLGQNYGYTF	TGTGCCAGCAGTTTAGGACAGAACTATGGCTACACCTTC
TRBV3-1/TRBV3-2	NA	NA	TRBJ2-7	CASSITSDYEQYF	TGTGCCAGCAGTATTACAAGTGACTACGAGCAGTACTTC
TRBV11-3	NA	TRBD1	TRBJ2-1	CASSPGGGRGSNEQFF	TGTGCCAGCAGCCCAGGGGGCGGGCGGGGAAGCAATGAGCAGTTCTTC
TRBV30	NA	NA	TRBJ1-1	CAWTLGAAFF	TGTGCCTGGACCCTAGGGGCAGCTTTCTTT
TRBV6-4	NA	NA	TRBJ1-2	CASTFPGYTF	TGTGCCAGCACCTTCCCGGGCTACACCTTC
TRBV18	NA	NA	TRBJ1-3	CASRETVSGNTIYF	TGTGCCAGCCGAGAGACCGTCTCTGGAAACACCATATATTTT
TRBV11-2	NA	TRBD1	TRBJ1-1	CASSSGQGYTEAFF	TGTGCCAGCAGCTCGGGACAGGGGTACACTGAAGCTTTCTTT
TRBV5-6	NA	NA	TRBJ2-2	CASSLYAAGVTGELFF	TGTGCCAGCAGCTTGTATGCCGCCGGAGTCACCGGGGAGCTGTTTTTT
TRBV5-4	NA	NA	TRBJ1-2	CASSLTRDKLGYTF	TGTGCCAGCAGCCTGACGAGAGACAAGCTGGGCTACACCTTC
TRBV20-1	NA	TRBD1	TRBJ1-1	CSASGQGETEAFF	TGCAGTGCTAGTGGACAGGGGGAAACTGAAGCTTTCTTT
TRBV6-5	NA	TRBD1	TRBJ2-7	CASSSRDRVAYEQYF	TGTGCCAGCAGTTCACGGGACAGGGTCGCCTACGAGCAGTACTTC
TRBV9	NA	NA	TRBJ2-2	CASSEPNTGELFF	TGTGCCAGCAGCGAACCGAACACCGGGGAGCTGTTTTTT
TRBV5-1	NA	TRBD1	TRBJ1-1	CASSLVGGQQNTEAFF	TGCGCCAGCAGCTTGGTAGGGGGCCAACAGAACACTGAAGCTTTCTTT
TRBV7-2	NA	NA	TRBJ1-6	CASSLGPPGNSPLHF	TGTGCCAGCAGCTTGGGACCCCCGGGGAATTCACCCCTCCACTTT
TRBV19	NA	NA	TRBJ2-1	CASSIDVGASSYNEQFF	TGTGCCAGTAGTATAGATGTCGGGGCCAGCTCCTACAATGAGCAGTTCTTC
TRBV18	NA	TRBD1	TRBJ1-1	CASSPRDRVNTEAFF	TGTGCCAGCTCACCGCGGGACAGGGTGAACACTGAAGCTTTCTTT
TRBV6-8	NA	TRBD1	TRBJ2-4	CASRLVPDRDEGSAKNIQYF	TGTGCCAGCAGACTCGTCCCCGACAGGGATGAAGGGTCGGCCAAAAACATTCAGTACTTC
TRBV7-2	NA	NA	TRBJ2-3	CASSLVGGGNTDTQYF	TGTGCCAGCAGCTTAGTTGGCGGCGGGAACACAGATACGCAGTATTTT
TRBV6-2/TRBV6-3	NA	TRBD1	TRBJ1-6	CASSKTGDASPLHF	TGTGCCAGCAGCAAGACAGGGGACGCTTCACCCCTCCACTTT
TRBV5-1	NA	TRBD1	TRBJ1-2	CASSSTGASANYGYTF	TGCGCCAGCAGCTCCACAGGGGCCTCGGCTAACTATGGCTACACCTTC
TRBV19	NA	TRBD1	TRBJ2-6	CASNDRASGANVLTF	TGTGCCAGTAACGACAGGGCCTCTGGGGCCAACGTCCTGACTTTC
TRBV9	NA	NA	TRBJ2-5	CASTDSGRRETQYF	TGTGCCAGCACCGATAGTGGACGAAGAGAGACCCAGTACTTC
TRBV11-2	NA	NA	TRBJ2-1	CASSRGQLPYNEQFF	TGTGCCAGCAGCCGCGGACAGTTACCCTACAATGAGCAGTTCTTC
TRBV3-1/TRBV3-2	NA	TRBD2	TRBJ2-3	CASSRGLAGGTDTQYF	TGTGCCAGCAGCCGCGGACTAGCGGGAGGCACAGATACGCAGTATTTT
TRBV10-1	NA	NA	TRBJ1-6	CASSESTRSPLHF	TGCGCCAGCAGTGAGTCGACGAGGTCACCCCTCCACTTT
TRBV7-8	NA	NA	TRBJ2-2	CASSMGRMNTGELFF	TGTGCCAGCAGCATGGGACGGATGAACACCGGGGAGCTGTTTTTT
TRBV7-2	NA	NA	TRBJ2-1	CASSLQGWNEQFF	TGTGCCAGCAGCCTTCAGGGTTGGAATGAGCAGTTCTTC
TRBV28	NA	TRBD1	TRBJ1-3	CASSPPGQGVFSGNTIYF	TGTGCCAGCAGCCCCCCGGGACAGGGGGTCTTCTCTGGAAACACCATATATTTT
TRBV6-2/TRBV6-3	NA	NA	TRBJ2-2	CASSYQKGGPDTGELFF	TGTGCCAGCAGTTACCAAAAGGGGGGGCCCGACACCGGGGAGCTGTTTTTT
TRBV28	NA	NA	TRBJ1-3	CASNPPGQAGNTIYF	TGTGCCAGCAACCCGCCGGGACAAGCTGGAAACACCATATATTTT
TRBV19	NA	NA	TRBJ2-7	CASSVRERYYEQYF	TGTGCCAGTAGTGTCCGGGAGAGGTACTACGAGCAGTACTTC
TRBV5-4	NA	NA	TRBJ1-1	CASSLAGGRMNTEAFF	TGTGCCAGCAGCTTGGCTGGGGGCCGTATGAACACTGAAGCTTTCTTT
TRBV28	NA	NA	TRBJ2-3	CASSWRGGSTDTQYF	TGTGCCAGCAGTTGGCGGGGCGGGAGCACAGATACGCAGTATTTT
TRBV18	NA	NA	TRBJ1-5	CASSPLPINQPQHF	TGTGCCAGCTCACCCCTGCCCATCAATCAGCCCCAGCATTTT
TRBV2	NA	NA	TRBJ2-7	CASKRQPGSSPYEQYF	TGTGCCAGCAAGCGGCAACCGGGATCTTCACCCTACGAGCAGTACTTC
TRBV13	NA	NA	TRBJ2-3	CASRSGGTDTQYF	TGTGCCAGCCGGTCGGGGGGCACAGATACGCAGTATTTT